This TCR beta chain came from a study of blood T cell repertoires in COVID-19. J was trimmed by 2 bases and V by 3 bases; bases with no gene match: 8. Germline CDR1 and CDR2: MDHEN and SYDVKM. CDR3 size: 18 residues. TCRdb's copy holds only in-frame clones and misses some; the assay was immunoSEQ multiplex PCR. The sample has 110,000 or so clones, 85% seen once. The source material was peripheral blood. This chain joins TRBV28 and TRBJ1-4, with 11 bases fitting TRBD1. The clonotype comes from a human donor in a cohort sampled during active COVID-19. The CDR3 nucleotides read TGTGCCAGCAGTTTTATCCGGACAGGGGGCTTTACTAATGAAAAACTGTTTTTT. Residues: CASSFIRTGGFTNEKLFF.